The rows below give T cell receptor beta chains drawn from one sample of a study of CD8 T cells in ankylosing spondylitis. MiXCR, applied by TCRdb to the 5' RACE reads, yields one record per CDR3 protein. The sample has about 220,000 distinct CDR3 sequences; under 12% are singletons. Material for sequencing was blood, either unsorted or a sorted T cell fraction (not recorded which). The receptors stem from a male donor with ankylosing spondylitis or in good health (not recorded which). Both conserved end residues are part of each CDR3. Fields, in order: V gene, clone size, D gene, J gene, CDR3 DNA, CDR3 protein. D genes are given only for firm matches. Rows may omit the clone size; those that give it use once, few, many or a size class.

TRBV3-1	many	NA	TRBJ2-3	TGTGCCAGCAGCCAAGTGTACTCGTCGGAAAGCACAGATACGCAGTATTTT	CASSQVYSSESTDTQYF
TRBV29-1	many	TRBD1	TRBJ1-2	TGCAGCGTTGGGACAGGGGGCGACTATGGCTACACCTTC	CSVGTGGDYGYTF
TRBV25-1	few	TRBD2	TRBJ2-1	TGTGCCAGCAGTGAACCTCTAGCGGGGGGGCTCAATGAGCAGTTCTTC	CASSEPLAGGLNEQFF
TRBV5-6	many	TRBD2	TRBJ2-1	TGTGCCAGCAGCTTTCAAGCGGGGGGGCGGAATGAGCAGTTCTTC	CASSFQAGGRNEQFF
TRBV12-3/TRBV12-4	many	TRBD1	TRBJ1-5	TGTGCCAGCAGTTTAGCGGGGGGACAGGGGGGTTTTCAGCCCCAGCATTTT	CASSLAGGQGGFQPQHF
TRBV9	many	NA	TRBJ1-2	TGTGCCAGCAGCGGGGACATAGACCTCGATGGCTACACCTTC	CASSGDIDLDGYTF
TRBV15	NA	TRBD2	TRBJ2-3	TGTGCCACGTCCGCGGGGGGAAGCACAGATACGCAGTATTTT	CATSAGGSTDTQYF
TRBV21-1	many	NA	TRBJ2-2	TGTGCCAGACTTAGCGGGGAAGCGAACACCGGGGAGCTGTTTTTT	CARLSGEANTGELFF
TRBV27	few	NA	TRBJ2-7	TGTGCCAGCGGTATACTAGAGCAGTACTTC	CASGILEQYF
TRBV5-8	few	NA	TRBJ1-4	TGTGCCAGCAGTCGCGGACGGGCGGGAGAAAAACTGTTTTTT	CASSRGRAGEKLFF